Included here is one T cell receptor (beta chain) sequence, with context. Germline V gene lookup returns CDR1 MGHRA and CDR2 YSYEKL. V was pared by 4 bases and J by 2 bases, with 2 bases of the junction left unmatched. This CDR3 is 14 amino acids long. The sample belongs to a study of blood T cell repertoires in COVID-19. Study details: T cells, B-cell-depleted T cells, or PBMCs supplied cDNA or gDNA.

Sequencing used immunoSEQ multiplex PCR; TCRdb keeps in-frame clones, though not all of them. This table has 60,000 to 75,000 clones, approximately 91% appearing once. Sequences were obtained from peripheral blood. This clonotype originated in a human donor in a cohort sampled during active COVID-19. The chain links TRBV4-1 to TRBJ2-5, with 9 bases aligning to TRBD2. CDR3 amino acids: CASSPSGEQETQYF. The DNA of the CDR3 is TGCGCCAGCAGCCCTAGCGGGGAACAAGAGACCCAGTACTTC.